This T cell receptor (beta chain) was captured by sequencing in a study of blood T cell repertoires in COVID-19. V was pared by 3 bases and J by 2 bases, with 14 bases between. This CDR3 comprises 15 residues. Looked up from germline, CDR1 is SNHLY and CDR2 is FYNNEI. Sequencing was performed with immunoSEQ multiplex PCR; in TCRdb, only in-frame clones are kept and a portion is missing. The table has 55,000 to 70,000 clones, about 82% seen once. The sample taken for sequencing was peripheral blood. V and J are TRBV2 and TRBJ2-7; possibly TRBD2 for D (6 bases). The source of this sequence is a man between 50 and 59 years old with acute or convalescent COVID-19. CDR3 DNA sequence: TGTGCCAGCAGTGACAGGGAGGTCTATCCCTACGAGCAGTACTTC. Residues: CASSDREVYPYEQYF.